The clone carrying this TCR beta chain turned up a few times. Its antigen remains unidentified. Germline CDR1 is SGHRS and CDR2 is YFSETQ. The CDR3 contains 15 residues. Germline trimming cut 1 base from V and 0 bases from J; bases unmatched to any gene: 2. MiXCR, run by TCRdb on the RT-PCR reads, gives a single entry per CDR3 protein. The sample gives 500,000 or so distinct CDR3 sequences, 15% to 20% of which show up once; over 2.5% is in the top ten. This record belongs to a study of response to subunit inactivated influenza vaccine. General observations from the study: Every seasonal influenza vaccination brings in few new T cells, the authors suggested.

The sample here was CD4+ T cells sorted from PBMCs, taken less than 30 months after vaccination. This rearrangement joins TRBV5-1 to TRBJ2-7; 9 bases are a match to TRBD2. This clonotype was obtained from a man aged 50 to 69 who received an inactivated influenza vaccine. The CDR3 coding sequence is TGCGCCAGCAGCTTGCCTAGCGGGACCTCCTACGAGCAGTACTTC. Amino acids: CASSLPSGTSYEQYF.